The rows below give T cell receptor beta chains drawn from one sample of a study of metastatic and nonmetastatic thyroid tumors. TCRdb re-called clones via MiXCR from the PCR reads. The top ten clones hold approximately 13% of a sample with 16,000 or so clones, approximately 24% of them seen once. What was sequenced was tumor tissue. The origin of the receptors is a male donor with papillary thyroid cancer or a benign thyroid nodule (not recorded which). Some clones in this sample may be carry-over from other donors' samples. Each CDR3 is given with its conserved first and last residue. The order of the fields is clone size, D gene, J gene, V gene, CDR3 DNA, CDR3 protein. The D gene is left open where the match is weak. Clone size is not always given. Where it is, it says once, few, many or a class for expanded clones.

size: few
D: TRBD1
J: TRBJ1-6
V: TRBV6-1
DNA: TGTGCCAGCAGTCGTGGACAGGGCGGCTCCTATAATTCACCCCTCCACTTT
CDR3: CASSRGQGGSYNSPLHF

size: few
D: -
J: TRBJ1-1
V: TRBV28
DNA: TGTGCCAGCAGTAACCCCCAGGGGAGGTCCGAAGCTTTCTTT
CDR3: CASSNPQGRSEAFF

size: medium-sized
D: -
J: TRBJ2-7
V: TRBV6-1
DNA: TGTGCCAGCAGTGAATGGCACATGGAGGCCTACGAGCAGTACTTC
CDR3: CASSEWHMEAYEQYF

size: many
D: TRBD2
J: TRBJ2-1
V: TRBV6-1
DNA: TGTGCCAGCAGACGCGCTAGCGGGAGAGGCGATGAGCAGTTCTTC
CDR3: CASRRASGRGDEQFF

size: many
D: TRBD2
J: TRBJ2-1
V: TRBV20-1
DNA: TGCAGTGCTAGAGACGAGGCTAGCGGGGGAAACTACAATGAGCAGTTCTTC
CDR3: CSARDEASGGNYNEQFF

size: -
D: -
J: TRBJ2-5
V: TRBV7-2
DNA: TGTGCCAGCAGCTTACAGTGTTTGGGCCCAGAGACCCAGTACTTC
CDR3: CASSLQCLGPETQYF

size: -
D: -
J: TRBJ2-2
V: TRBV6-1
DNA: TGTGCCAGCAGCCCCGGGACGGAGACCGGGGAGCTGTTTTTT
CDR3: CASSPGTETGELFF

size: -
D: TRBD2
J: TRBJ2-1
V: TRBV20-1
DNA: TGCAGTGCTAGCGTGGGTGGGCCTAGCGGGAACTACAATGAGCAGTTCTTC
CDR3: CSASVGGPSGNYNEQFF

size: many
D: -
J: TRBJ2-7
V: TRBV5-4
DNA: TGTGCCAGCAGCTTGAGTCCCTACGAGCAGTACTTC
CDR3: CASSLSPYEQYF

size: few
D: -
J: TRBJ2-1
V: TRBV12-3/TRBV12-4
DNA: TGTGCCAGCACCTCTCAGGCCGGCTTGTCCAATGAGCAGTTCTTC
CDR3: CASTSQAGLSNEQFF

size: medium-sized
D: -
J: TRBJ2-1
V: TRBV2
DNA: TGTGCCAGCAGTGAAGGATACAATGAGCAGTTCTTC
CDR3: CASSEGYNEQFF

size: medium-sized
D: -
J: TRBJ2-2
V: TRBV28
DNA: TGTGCCAGCAGTGGGCTAGCAGGGCACACCGGGGAGCTGTTTTTT
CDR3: CASSGLAGHTGELFF

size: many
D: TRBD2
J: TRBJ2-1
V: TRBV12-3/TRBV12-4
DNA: TGTGCCAGCAGTACTGGACTAGCGGGAGTATCCGGGCAGTTCTTC
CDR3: CASSTGLAGVSGQFF

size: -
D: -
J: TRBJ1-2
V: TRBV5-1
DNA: TGCGCCAGCAGCTTGGAAGGGCTGGGCTACATCTTC
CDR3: CASSLEGLGYIF

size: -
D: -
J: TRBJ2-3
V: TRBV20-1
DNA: TGCAGTGATACCCCACCCATAGGGGCAGATACGCAGTATTTT
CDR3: CSDTPPIGADTQYF

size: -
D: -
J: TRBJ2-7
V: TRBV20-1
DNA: TGCAGTGCTAGTTGGGGGCGTGAGCAGTACTTC
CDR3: CSASWGREQYF

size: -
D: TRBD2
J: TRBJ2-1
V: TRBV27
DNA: TGTGCCAGCAGTTTTCCCCGACTAGCGGGAGTTTGGAGTGAGCAGTTCTTC
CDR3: CASSFPRLAGVWSEQFF

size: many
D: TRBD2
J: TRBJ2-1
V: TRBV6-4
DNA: TGTGCCAGCTCTAAGGGGGCTAGCGGGATCTATGAGCAGTTCTTC
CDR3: CASSKGASGIYEQFF

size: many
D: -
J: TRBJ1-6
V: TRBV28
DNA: TGTGCCAGCTTTTTGCAGGTGGGATCACCCCTCCACTTT
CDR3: CASFLQVGSPLHF

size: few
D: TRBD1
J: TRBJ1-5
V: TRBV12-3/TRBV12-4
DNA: TGTGCCAGCAGTTTAGCGGGGACAGGTGATCAGCCCCAGCATTTT
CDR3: CASSLAGTGDQPQHF

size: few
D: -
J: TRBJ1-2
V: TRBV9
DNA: TGTGCCAGCAGGTCAGGGTACGGCTACACCTTC
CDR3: CASRSGYGYTF

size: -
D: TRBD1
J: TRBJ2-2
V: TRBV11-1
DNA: TGTGCCAGCACCAACGCCCACGACAGGGTGTCCGGGGAGCTGTTTTTT
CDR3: CASTNAHDRVSGELFF

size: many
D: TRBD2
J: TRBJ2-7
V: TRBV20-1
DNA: TGCAGTGCTGTCCTAGCGGGAGGAAGAGCCTACGAGCAGTACTTC
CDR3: CSAVLAGGRAYEQYF

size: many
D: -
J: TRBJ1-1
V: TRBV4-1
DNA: TGCGCCAGCAGCCAAATAGACGGGAACACTGAAGCTTTCTTT
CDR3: CASSQIDGNTEAFF

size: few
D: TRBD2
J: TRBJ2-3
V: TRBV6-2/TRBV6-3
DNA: TGTGCCAGCAGTTACTCTAGCGGGGGGTCCGATACGCAGTATTTT
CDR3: CASSYSSGGSDTQYF

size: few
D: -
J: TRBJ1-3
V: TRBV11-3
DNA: TGTGCCAGCAGCTTAAACGCCGGAAACACCATATATTTT
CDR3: CASSLNAGNTIYF